The 20 T cell receptor beta chains reported below all come from one sample, sequenced in a study of siplizumab effects on memory and regulatory T cells. Using immunoSEQ multiplex PCR, the repertoire was profiled, and TCRdb retains in-frame clones only, with some absent. Here the sample spans 60,000 to 65,000 clones, around 80% being singletons. The specimen sequenced was memory CD4+ T cells sorted from blood. The receptors were gathered from a human donor in good health.

The chain uses TRBV4-2 and TRBJ2-2; possibly TRBD1 for D (7 bases). Trimming stripped 4 bases from V and 2 bases from J, with 20 bases between. CDR3 length: 18 amino acids. Germline V gene lookup returns CDR1 LGHNA and CDR2 YNFKEQ. The CDR3 nucleotides read TGTGCCAGCAGCCTATACCCCGGAGGGACAGAAAACACCGGGGAGCTGTTTTTT. This gives the protein CASSLYPGGTENTGELFF.

The CDR3 bases are TGTGCCAGCAGTGAAACGGGAGGCCTTGGCTACACCTTC. This translates into CASSETGGLGYTF. The rearrangement links TRBV6-1 to TRBJ1-2; D is unclear. Deletions cut 2 bases from V and 7 bases from J, with 11 bases between. The CDR3 loop spans 13 amino acids. Germline V gene lookup returns CDR1 MNHNS and CDR2 SASEGT.

This clone was picked up one time. The CDR3 loop is CASSPRGGINSPLHF. The CDR3 DNA sequence: TGTGCCAGCAGCCCCCGGGGGGGGATTAATTCACCCCTCCACTTT. The V gene is TRBV27, the J gene TRBJ1-6, with D possibly TRBD1 on 5 matching bases. Germline V gives CDR1 MNHEY, CDR2 SMNVEV (reference sequence). This CDR3 spans 15 amino acids. V was shortened by 6 bases and J by 6 bases, with 15 bases between the two germline ends.

The V gene is TRBV7-4, the J gene TRBJ2-7; the D is unclear. Germline CDR1 and CDR2: SGHVT and SQSDAQ. The CDR3 sequence is 14 residues long. V lost 7 bases, J lost 2 bases, and 15 bases lay in between. The DNA for the CDR3 is TGTGCCAGCACCAACCCGACAAAAACCTACGAGCAGTACTTC. The encoded protein is CASTNPTKTYEQYF.

The chain has TRBV19 and TRBJ1-6; D gene ambiguous. This CDR3 comprises 14 residues. Germline lookup yields CDR1 LNHDA and CDR2 SQIVND (reference sequence). Trimming removed 6 bases at V and 10 bases at J, with 16 bases between. The CDR3 here is CASRSGFDRSPLHF. In nucleotides, the CDR3 is TGTGCCAGTAGGTCAGGTTTTGATCGATCACCCCTCCACTTT.

The chain is built from TRBV7-6 and TRBJ2-6, with D possibly TRBD1 on 6 matching bases. CDR1 and CDR2 from the germline V gene are SGHVS and FNYEAQ. Trimming removed 2 bases from V and 0 bases from J, with 8 bases in between. The CDR3 spans 16 residues. CDR3 sequence (DNA): TGTGCCAGCAGCTTATCAGGGGACTCTGGGGCCAACGTCCTGACTTTC. Protein: CASSLSGDSGANVLTF.

The rearrangement links TRBV5-4 to TRBJ2-1, with D possibly matching TRBD1 (6 bases). Deletions cut 4 bases from V and 6 bases from J, with 20 bases between. This CDR3 comprises 16 residues. CDR1 is SGHNT, CDR2 YYREEE, per germline (reference sequence). CDR3 in amino acids: CASSSRNDRYTNEQFF. CDR3 nucleotide sequence: TGTGCCAGCAGCAGCCGTAATGACAGGTATACCAATGAGCAGTTCTTC.

V usage is TRBV6-5 and J usage is TRBJ1-2; TRBD1 is a possible D gene (5 bases). Germline V lookup: CDR1 MNHEY, CDR2 SVGAGI. The CDR3 spans 14 residues. The V gene lost 6 bases and the J gene lost 4 bases, with 15 bases spanning the gap. CDR3 sequence reads: CASRDPGNSYGYTF. The CDR3, as DNA: TGTGCCAGCAGAGACCCAGGGAACTCCTATGGCTACACCTTC.

This clone was seen a handful of times. The V and J genes are TRBV11-2 and TRBJ2-3; D remains unclear. Germline-derived CDR1 and CDR2 are SGHAT and FQNNGV. CDR3 size: 11 residues. With 8 bases removed from V and 3 bases from J, the gap between germline ends came to 6 bases. The CDR3 loop is CASRRTDTQYF. The CDR3 DNA reads as TGTGCCAGCCGGCGGACAGATACGCAGTATTTT. The whole variable domain, filled in from reference TRBV11-2 and TRBJ2-3, reads EAGVAQSPRYKIIEKRQSVAFWCNPISGHATLYWYQQILGQGPKLLIQFQNNGVVDDSQLPKDRFSAERLKGVDSTLKIQPAKLEDSAVYLCASRRTDTQYFGPGTRLTVL.

This chain uses TRBV7-2 with TRBJ2-7; D is unclear. The CDR3 totals 16 residues. Trimming removed 1 base from V and 2 bases from J, with 15 bases in between. Germline CDR1 and CDR2: SGHTA and FQGNSA. The CDR3 sequence: CASSLGLGVSPYEQYF. The CDR3 DNA is TGTGCCAGCAGCTTAGGTCTTGGGGTGTCGCCCTACGAGCAGTACTTC.

The chain combines TRBV7-9 with TRBJ1-1, with D unresolved. CDR3 size: 13 residues. The germline V and J ends were trimmed by 4 bases and 8 bases, with 14 bases remaining between them. The germline gives CDR1 SEHNR, CDR2 FQNEAQ (reference sequence). CDR3 sequence: CASSSIGDREAFF. The CDR3 nucleotides read TGTGCCAGCAGCTCAATCGGAGACCGCGAAGCTTTCTTT.

The rearrangement links TRBV6-6 to TRBJ1-2, with D possibly matching TRBD1 (5 bases). The V and J ends lost 2 bases and 3 bases respectively, with 16 bases between them. The CDR3 extends over 16 amino acids. Germline V lookup: CDR1 MNHNY, CDR2 SVGAGI (reference sequence). In DNA, the CDR3 is TGTGCCAGCAGTTACCCCTCAGGAAGGGGCGACTATGGCTACACCTTC. As protein: CASSYPSGRGDYGYTF.

The chain recombines TRBV7-8 with TRBJ2-5; 11 bases line up with TRBD2. Germline values: CDR1 SGHVS, CDR2 FQNEAQ. This CDR3 is built from 14 residues. V gave up 1 base and J gave up 5 bases; unmatched junction bases: 0. The CDR3 DNA follows: TGTGCCAGCAGCTTAGGGACTAGCGGGGAGACCCAGTACTTC. Its translation: CASSLGTSGETQYF. The complete variable domain, with remaining parts taken from reference TRBV7-8 and TRBJ2-5, reads GAGVSQSPRYKVAKRGQDVALRCDPISGHVSLFWYQQALGQGPEFLTYFQNEAQLDKSGLPSDRFFAERPEGSVSTLKIQRTQQEDSAVYLCASSLGTSGETQYFGPGTRLLVL.

CDR3 sequence reads: CASSDTGGELFF. DNA of the CDR3: TGTGCCAGCAGCGACACTGGTGGGGAGCTGTTTTTT. The rearrangement joins TRBV7-9 to TRBJ2-2; D is unresolved. The V end was cut by 5 bases, the J end by 8 bases, with 9 bases between. Germline CDR1 SEHNR, CDR2 FQNEAQ (reference sequence). This CDR3 contains 12 residues.

The chain couples TRBV7-2 to TRBJ2-5; D is undetermined. This CDR3 is 13 amino acids long. Germline assignment: CDR1 SGHTA and CDR2 FQGNSA. Trimming took 5 bases from V and 0 from J, leaving 7 bases between them. In nucleotides, the CDR3 is TGTGCCAGCAGCCGCAAGTACCAAGAGACCCAGTACTTC. Amino acid sequence: CASSRKYQETQYF.

The rearrangement joins TRBV6-1 to TRBJ2-3; perhaps TRBD1 as D (6 bases). Deletions cut 1 base from V and 1 base from J, with 9 bases between. Germline loops: CDR1 MNHNS, CDR2 SASEGT. The CDR3 covers 15 residues. The CDR3 reads CASSEEGDGTDTQYF. CDR3 nucleotide sequence: TGTGCCAGCAGTGAAGAGGGGGACGGCACAGATACGCAGTATTTT.

The rearrangement links TRBV5-4 to TRBJ2-5; D is undetermined. The CDR3 has 11 residues. CDR1 is SGHNT and CDR2 is YYREEE in the germline V gene (reference sequence). Written as DNA, the CDR3 is TGTGCAGCCGGTGGGCAAGAGACCCAGTACTTC. This gives the protein CAAGGQETQYF.

V is TRBV7-3 and J is TRBJ1-6; 7 bases match TRBD1. Germline loops: CDR1 SGHTA, CDR2 FQGTGA. The CDR3 extends over 13 amino acids. Trimming cost V 5 bases and J 8 bases; bases outside gene matches: 3. The CDR3 region is CASSDDRDSPLHF. The CDR3 DNA is TGTGCCAGCAGCGACGACAGGGATTCACCCCTCCACTTT.

The rearrangement links TRBV28 to TRBJ2-5; 7 bases map to TRBD2. Unmatched junction bases numbered 2, after V lost 3 bases and J lost 1 base. This CDR3 has 14 residues. Per the germline V gene, CDR1 is MDHEN and CDR2 is SYDVKM. The CDR3 protein is CASSFWGGQETQYF. The CDR3 region has the DNA TGTGCCAGCAGTTTTTGGGGGGGCCAAGAGACCCAGTACTTC.

This clone showed up just once. This chain joins TRBV4-2 and TRBJ2-2, with D perhaps TRBD1 (6 bases). This CDR3 has 14 amino acids. In germline, CDR1 is LGHNA, CDR2 YNFKEQ. Between the trimmed V and J ends, which lost 4 bases and 7 bases, there was a span of 13 bases. In DNA form, the CDR3 reads TGTGCCAGCAGCCCCCAGGGGTCCGACGGGGAGCTGTTTTTT. Protein sequence: CASSPQGSDGELFF.